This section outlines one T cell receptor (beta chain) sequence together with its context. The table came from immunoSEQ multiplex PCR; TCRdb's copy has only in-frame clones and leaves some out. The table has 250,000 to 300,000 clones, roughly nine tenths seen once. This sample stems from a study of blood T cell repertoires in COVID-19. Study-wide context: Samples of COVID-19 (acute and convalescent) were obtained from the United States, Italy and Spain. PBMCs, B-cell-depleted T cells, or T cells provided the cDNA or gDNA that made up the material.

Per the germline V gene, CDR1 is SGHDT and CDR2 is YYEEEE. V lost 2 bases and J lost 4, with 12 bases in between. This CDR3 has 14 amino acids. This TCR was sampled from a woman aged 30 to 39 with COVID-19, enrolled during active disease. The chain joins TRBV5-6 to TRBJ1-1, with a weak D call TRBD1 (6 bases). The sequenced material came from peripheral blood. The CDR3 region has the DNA TGTGCCAGCAGCTTCCGGGGGGGCACCACTGAAGCTTTCTTT. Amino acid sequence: CASSFRGGTTEAFF.